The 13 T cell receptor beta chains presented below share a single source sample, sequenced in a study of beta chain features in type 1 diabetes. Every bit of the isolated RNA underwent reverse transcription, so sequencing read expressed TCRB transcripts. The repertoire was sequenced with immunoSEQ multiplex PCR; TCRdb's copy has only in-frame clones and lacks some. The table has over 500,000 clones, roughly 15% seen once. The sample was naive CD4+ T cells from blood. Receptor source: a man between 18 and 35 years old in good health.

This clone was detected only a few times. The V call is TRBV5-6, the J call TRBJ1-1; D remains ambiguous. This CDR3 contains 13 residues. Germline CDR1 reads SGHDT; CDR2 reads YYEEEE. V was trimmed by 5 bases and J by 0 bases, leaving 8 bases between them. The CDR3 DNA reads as TGTGCCAGCAGTGTCCGGATGAACACTGAAGCTTTCTTT. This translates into CASSVRMNTEAFF.

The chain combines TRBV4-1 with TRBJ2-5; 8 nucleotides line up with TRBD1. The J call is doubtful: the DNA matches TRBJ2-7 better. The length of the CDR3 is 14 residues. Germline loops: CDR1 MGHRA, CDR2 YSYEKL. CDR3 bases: TGCGCCAGCAGCCATCGGACAGGGACCTACGAGCAGTACTTC. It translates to CASSHRTGTYEQYF.

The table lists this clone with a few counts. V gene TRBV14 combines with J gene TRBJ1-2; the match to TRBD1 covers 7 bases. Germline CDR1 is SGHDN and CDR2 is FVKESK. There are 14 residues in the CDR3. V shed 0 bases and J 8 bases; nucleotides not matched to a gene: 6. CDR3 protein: CASSQDTRGRGYTF. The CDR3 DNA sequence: TGTGCCAGCAGCCAAGATACCAGGGGGAGAGGCTACACCTTC.

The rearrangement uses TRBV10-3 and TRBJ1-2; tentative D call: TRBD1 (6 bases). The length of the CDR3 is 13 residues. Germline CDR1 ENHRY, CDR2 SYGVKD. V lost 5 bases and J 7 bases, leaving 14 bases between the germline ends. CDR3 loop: CAISPNRVGGYTF. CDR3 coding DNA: TGTGCCATCAGTCCTAACAGGGTGGGTGGCTACACCTTC.

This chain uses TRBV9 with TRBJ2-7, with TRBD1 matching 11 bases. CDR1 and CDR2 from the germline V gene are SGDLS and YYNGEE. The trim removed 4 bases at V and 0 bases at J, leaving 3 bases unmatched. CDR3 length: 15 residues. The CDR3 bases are TGTGCCAGCAGCCCGGGACAGGGGGGCTCCTACGAGCAGTACTTC. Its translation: CASSPGQGGSYEQYF. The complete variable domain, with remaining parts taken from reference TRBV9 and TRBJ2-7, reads DSGVTQTPKHLITATGQRVTLRCSPRSGDLSVYWYQQSLDQGLQFLIQYYNGEERAKGNILERFSAQQFPDLHSELNLSSLELGDSALYFCASSPGQGGSYEQYFGPGTRLTVT.

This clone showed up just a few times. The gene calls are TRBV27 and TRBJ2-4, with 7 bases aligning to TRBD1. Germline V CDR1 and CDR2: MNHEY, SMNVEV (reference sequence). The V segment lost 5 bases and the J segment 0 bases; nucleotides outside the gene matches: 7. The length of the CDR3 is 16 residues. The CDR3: CASSTDRDLAKNIQYF. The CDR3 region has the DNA TGTGCCAGCAGTACCGACAGGGATTTAGCCAAAAACATTCAGTACTTC.

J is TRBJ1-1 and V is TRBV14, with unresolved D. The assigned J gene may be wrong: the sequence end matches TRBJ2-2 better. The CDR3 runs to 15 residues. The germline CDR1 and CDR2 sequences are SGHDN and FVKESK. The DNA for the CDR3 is TGTGCCAGCAGCCAAGTTCATCTATTCACCGGGGAGCTGTTTTTT. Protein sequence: CASSQVHLFTGELFF.

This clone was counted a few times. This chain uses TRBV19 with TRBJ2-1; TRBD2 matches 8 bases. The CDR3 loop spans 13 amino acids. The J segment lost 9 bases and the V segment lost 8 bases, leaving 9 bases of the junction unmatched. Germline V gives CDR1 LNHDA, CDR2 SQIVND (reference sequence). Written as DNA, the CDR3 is TGTGCCAGTGACCCCGGGAGGGCCACTGAGCAGTTCTTC. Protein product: CASDPGRATEQFF.

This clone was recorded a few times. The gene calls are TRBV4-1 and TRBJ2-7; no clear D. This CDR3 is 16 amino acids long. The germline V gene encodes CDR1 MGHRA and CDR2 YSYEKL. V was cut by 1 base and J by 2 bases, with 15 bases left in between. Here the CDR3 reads CASSQGARARPYEQYF. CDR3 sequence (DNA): TGCGCCAGCAGCCAAGGGGCCCGGGCACGTCCCTACGAGCAGTACTTC.

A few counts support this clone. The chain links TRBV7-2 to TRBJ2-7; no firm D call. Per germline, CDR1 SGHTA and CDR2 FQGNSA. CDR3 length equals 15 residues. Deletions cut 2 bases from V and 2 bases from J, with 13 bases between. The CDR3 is CASSLRVAQAYEQYF. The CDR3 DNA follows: TGTGCCAGCAGCTTAAGAGTAGCCCAAGCCTACGAGCAGTACTTC.

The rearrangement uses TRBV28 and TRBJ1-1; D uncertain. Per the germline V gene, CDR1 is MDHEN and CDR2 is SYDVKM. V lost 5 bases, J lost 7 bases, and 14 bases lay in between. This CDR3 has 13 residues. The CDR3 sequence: CASSLPGINEAFF. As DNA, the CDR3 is TGTGCCAGCAGTCTCCCCGGGATAAATGAAGCTTTCTTT.

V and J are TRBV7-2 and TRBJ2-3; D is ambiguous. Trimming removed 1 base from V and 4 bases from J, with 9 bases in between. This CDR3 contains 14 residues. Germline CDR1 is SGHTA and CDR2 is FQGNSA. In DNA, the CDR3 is TGTGCCAGCAGCTTAGGAAGCTTCGCAGATACGCAGTATTTT. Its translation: CASSLGSFADTQYF.

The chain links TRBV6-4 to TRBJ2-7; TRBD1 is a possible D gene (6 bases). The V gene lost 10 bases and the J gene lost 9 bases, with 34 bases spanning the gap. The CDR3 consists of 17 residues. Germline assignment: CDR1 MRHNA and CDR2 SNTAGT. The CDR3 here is CAIRHTPPGHCPGWQYF. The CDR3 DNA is TGTGCCATCCGTCATACTCCACCGGGACACTGCCCGGGATGGCAGTACTTC.